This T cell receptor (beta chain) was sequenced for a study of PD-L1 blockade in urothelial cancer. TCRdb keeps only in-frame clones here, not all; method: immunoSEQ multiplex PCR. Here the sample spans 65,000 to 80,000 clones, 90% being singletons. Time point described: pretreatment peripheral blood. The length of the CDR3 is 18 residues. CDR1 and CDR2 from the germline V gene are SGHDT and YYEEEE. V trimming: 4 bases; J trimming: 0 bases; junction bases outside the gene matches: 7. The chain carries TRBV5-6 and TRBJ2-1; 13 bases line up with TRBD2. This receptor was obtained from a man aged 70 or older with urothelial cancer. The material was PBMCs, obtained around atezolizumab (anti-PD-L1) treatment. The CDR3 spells CASSVFRTSGSSYNEQFF. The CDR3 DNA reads TGTGCCAGCAGCGTATTCCGGACTAGCGGGAGCTCCTACAATGAGCAGTTCTTC.